These 19 T cell receptor beta chains share one sample of origin, sequenced in a study of shared clonotypes between healthy human individuals. In the naive CD8 group, cells lacked CD45RO and were positively selected for CCR7, so terminally differentiated effector memory CD45RA+ cells were left out. Profiling relied on immunoSEQ multiplex PCR, and the TCRdb table lists in-frame clones only, not all of them. The table shows more than 2 million clones, with less than 95% occurring only once. What was sequenced was naive CD8+ T cells sorted from blood. The receptors here all came from a man in his late teens or twenties in good health.

V and J are TRBV13 and TRBJ2-7; 9 bases align to TRBD1. J was trimmed by 5 bases and V by 4 bases; bases with no gene match: 9. The CDR3 runs 15 residues. Germline-derived CDR1 and CDR2 are PRHDT and FYEKMQ (reference sequence). CDR3 sequence: CASSSPGQGLDEQYF. Written as DNA, the CDR3 is TGTGCCAGCAGCTCACCGGGACAGGGCCTGGACGAGCAGTACTTC. The entire variable domain, with the rest obtained from reference TRBV13 and TRBJ2-7, is as follows: AAGVIQSPRHLIKEKRETATLKCYPIPRHDTVYWYQQGPGQDPQFLISFYEKMQSDKGSIPDRFSAQQFSDYHSELNMSSLELGDSALYFCASSSPGQGLDEQYFGPGTRLTVT.

This clone was counted a single time. The chain joins TRBV11-2 to TRBJ2-7; 7 bases align to TRBD2. V shed 4 bases, J shed 2 bases, and the junction held 8 bases outside the gene matches. Germline lookup yields CDR1 SGHAT and CDR2 FQNNGV. This CDR3 is 15 amino acids long. For the CDR3, the DNA is TGTGCCAGCAGCTATGGGGCGGGAGTCCCCTACGAGCAGTACTTC. Its translation: CASSYGAGVPYEQYF.

The chain recombines TRBV2 with TRBJ1-4; 9 nucleotides align to TRBD1. This CDR3 spans 15 amino acids. The ends lost 6 bases at V and 2 bases at J; junction bases unmatched: 4. Looked up from germline, CDR1 is SNHLY and CDR2 is FYNNEI. The DNA for the CDR3 is TGTGCCAGCAGGGGGACAGGGTTGACTAATGAAAAACTGTTTTTT. This sequence encodes CASRGTGLTNEKLFF.

The rearrangement links TRBV7-9 to TRBJ2-3; 10 nucleotides line up with TRBD2. This CDR3 is built from 16 residues. V dropped 4 bases and J dropped 3; count of bases not matched to a gene: 7. Per the germline V gene, CDR1 is SEHNR and CDR2 is FQNEAQ (reference sequence). The CDR3 DNA is TGTGCCAGCAGCTCACCTAGCGGGGGCCTAACAGATACGCAGTATTTT. It translates to CASSSPSGGLTDTQYF.

CDR3 region: CASSLAPGVAHNEQFF. The CDR3 DNA reads as TGTGCCAGCAGCTTAGCCCCCGGAGTGGCACACAATGAGCAGTTCTTC. The chain couples TRBV7-6 to TRBJ2-1; no definite D call. Trimming shortened V by 0 bases and J by 5 bases, and 14 bases separated the two germline ends. CDR1 and CDR2 from the germline V gene are SGHVS and FNYEAQ. The CDR3 is made up of 16 amino acids.

J is TRBJ2-1 and V is TRBV13; D might be TRBD2 (5 bases). Germline CDR1 and CDR2: PRHDT and FYEKMQ (reference sequence). The V end lost 5 bases, the J end lost 5 bases, and 10 bases lay between the germline ends. The CDR3 has 13 residues. CDR3 amino acids: CASSPPGDNEQFF. CDR3 in DNA: TGTGCCAGCAGCCCCCCCGGGGACAATGAGCAGTTCTTC.

J is TRBJ2-7 and V is TRBV6-5; D might be TRBD2 (6 bases). Germline V gene sequence: CDR1 MNHEY, CDR2 SVGAGI. V shed 2 bases and J shed 3 bases, with 14 bases lying between them. The CDR3 has 15 amino acids. The CDR3 here is CASSYGGSALYEQYF. The CDR3 DNA reads as TGTGCCAGCAGTTACGGGGGGAGCGCACTCTACGAGCAGTACTTC.

The chain recombines TRBV4-3 with TRBJ2-6, with TRBD2 identical over 13 bases. The germline CDR1 and CDR2 sequences are LGHNA and YSLEER. This CDR3 contains 18 residues. V trimming: 1 base; J trimming: 2 bases; junction bases outside the gene matches: 2. The CDR3: CASSQVLAGGPGANVLTF. The CDR3 DNA follows: TGCGCCAGCAGCCAAGTACTAGCGGGAGGGCCTGGGGCCAACGTCCTGACTTTC.

The rearrangement uses TRBV30 and TRBJ2-7; D perhaps matches TRBD1 (5 bases). Germline V gene lookup returns CDR1 GTSNPN and CDR2 SVGIG (reference sequence). Trimming took 0 bases from V and 6 from J, leaving 9 bases between them. The CDR3 is 12 residues long. Here the CDR3 reads CAWSVLTAEQYF. The CDR3 DNA sequence: TGTGCCTGGAGTGTACTGACAGCCGAGCAGTACTTC.

This clone was picked up one time. Within the sample, other DNA sequences also encode this same CDR3. The chain links TRBV7-9 to TRBJ2-3, with a weak D call TRBD1 (5 bases). Germline V gene sequence: CDR1 SEHNR, CDR2 FQNEAQ (reference sequence). V was shortened by 3 bases and J by 3 bases, with 7 bases between the two germline ends. The CDR3 is 13 amino acids. The DNA of the CDR3 is TGTGCCAGCAGCTTGCAGGGAACAGATACGCAGTATTTT. Residues: CASSLQGTDTQYF.

V gene TRBV2 combines with J gene TRBJ1-1; 8 bases line up with TRBD1. CDR3 length: 15 amino acids. Germline trimming cut 4 bases from V and 6 bases from J; bases unmatched to any gene: 10. CDR1 is SNHLY and CDR2 is FYNNEI in the germline V gene. The CDR3 bases are TGTGCCAGCAGTGCCGGACAGGGATCGATAGCTGAAGCTTTCTTT. It codes for CASSAGQGSIAEAFF.

The V call is TRBV6-6, the J call TRBJ1-5; 7 bases are shared with TRBD1. After removal of 2 bases from V and 2 bases from J, the junction contained 3 bases not matched to a gene. This CDR3 has 15 amino acids. The germline gives CDR1 MNHNY, CDR2 SVGAGI (reference sequence). In nucleotides, the CDR3 is TGTGCCAGCAGTTACCTCCAGGGGGGCAATCAGCCCCAGCATTTT. This translates into CASSYLQGGNQPQHF.

The chain carries TRBV27 and TRBJ2-7, with D possibly TRBD1 on 6 matching bases. Trimming removed 2 bases at V and 3 bases at J, with 14 bases between. The CDR3 is made up of 15 amino acids. The germline CDR1 and CDR2 sequences are MNHEY and SMNVEV (reference sequence). CDR3 in DNA: TGTGCCAGCAGTTTAACGGGACACGGAGGCTACGAGCAGTACTTC. Translating it yields CASSLTGHGGYEQYF.

This rearrangement joins TRBV27 to TRBJ2-2; D may be TRBD2 (5 bases). The V and J ends lost 7 bases and 7 bases respectively, with 16 bases between them. The CDR3 totals 14 residues. Germline lookup yields CDR1 MNHEY and CDR2 SMNVEV (reference sequence). The CDR3 spells CASTDRDFVGELFF. DNA for the CDR3: TGTGCCAGCACGGACCGGGATTTTGTCGGGGAGCTGTTTTTT.

This clone was found a few times. The genes are TRBV27 and TRBJ1-6, with 7 bases fitting TRBD1. The CDR3 has 14 residues. The germline V gene has CDR1 MNHEY and CDR2 SMNVEV (reference sequence). With V trimmed by 6 bases and J by 7 bases, 6 bases remained unmatched. CDR3: CASRPGTANSPLHF. The CDR3 DNA is TGTGCCAGCAGACCCGGGACAGCCAATTCACCCCTCCACTTT.

V usage is TRBV30 and J usage is TRBJ2-5; D may be TRBD1 (6 bases). V was trimmed by 5 bases and J by 5 bases, leaving 15 bases between them. The CDR3 runs 13 residues. Germline CDR1 reads GTSNPN; CDR2 reads SVGIG (reference sequence). Written as DNA, the CDR3 is TGTGCCTGGGGGGTTCATACAGGGGAGACCCAGTACTTC. This translates into CAWGVHTGETQYF.

Note on this clone: The sample carries other DNA sequences with the same CDR3. This rearrangement joins TRBV6-5 to TRBJ1-2; TRBD1 matches at 10 bases. The CDR3 consists of 13 residues. V was pared by 6 bases and J by 7 bases, with 5 bases of the junction left unmatched. The germline CDR1 and CDR2 sequences are MNHEY and SVGAGI. The CDR3, as DNA: TGTGCCAGCAGCCCTGGGACAGGGGTTGGCTACACCTTC. As protein: CASSPGTGVGYTF.

Note on this clone: Other DNA sequences in the same sample also yield this CDR3. This chain uses TRBV7-9 with TRBJ2-5; 8 bases agree with TRBD1. J was trimmed by 2 bases and V by 5 bases; bases with no gene match: 4. This CDR3 is 14 amino acids long. Germline V gene data show CDR1 as SEHNR and CDR2 as FQNEAQ (reference sequence). The CDR3 is CASSPGQGQETQYF. In nucleotides, the CDR3 is TGTGCCAGCAGCCCTGGACAGGGACAAGAGACCCAGTACTTC.

V is TRBV28 and J is TRBJ1-5, with D uncertain. The CDR3 contains 14 residues. V was shortened by 4 bases and J by 1 base, with 8 bases between the two germline ends. Germline V gives CDR1 MDHEN, CDR2 SYDVKM. The CDR3, as DNA: TGTGCCAGCAGTTGGGAGATCAGCAATCAGCCCCAGCATTTT. It translates to CASSWEISNQPQHF.